The clone carrying this T cell receptor beta chain was observed once. This sample stems from a study of control samples from healthy donors and cancer patients. Data came from immunoSEQ multiplex PCR; TCRdb stores just in-frame clones and leaves some out. The sample gives just over 150,000 clones, about 93% of which show up once; 2.4% is in the top ten. Trimming removed 4 bases from V and 0 bases from J, with 12 bases in between. The CDR3 contains 17 residues. CDR1 is KGHDR and CDR2 is SFDVKD in the germline V gene. The sequenced material came from blood. The V gene is TRBV24-1, the J gene TRBJ2-6; D not certain. The sequence was collected from a man aged 50-59 years in good health. The CDR3 DNA reads as TGTGCCACCAGTGACCATAAGACCGTCTCTGGGGCCAACGTCCTGACTTTC. The encoded protein is CATSDHKTVSGANVLTF.